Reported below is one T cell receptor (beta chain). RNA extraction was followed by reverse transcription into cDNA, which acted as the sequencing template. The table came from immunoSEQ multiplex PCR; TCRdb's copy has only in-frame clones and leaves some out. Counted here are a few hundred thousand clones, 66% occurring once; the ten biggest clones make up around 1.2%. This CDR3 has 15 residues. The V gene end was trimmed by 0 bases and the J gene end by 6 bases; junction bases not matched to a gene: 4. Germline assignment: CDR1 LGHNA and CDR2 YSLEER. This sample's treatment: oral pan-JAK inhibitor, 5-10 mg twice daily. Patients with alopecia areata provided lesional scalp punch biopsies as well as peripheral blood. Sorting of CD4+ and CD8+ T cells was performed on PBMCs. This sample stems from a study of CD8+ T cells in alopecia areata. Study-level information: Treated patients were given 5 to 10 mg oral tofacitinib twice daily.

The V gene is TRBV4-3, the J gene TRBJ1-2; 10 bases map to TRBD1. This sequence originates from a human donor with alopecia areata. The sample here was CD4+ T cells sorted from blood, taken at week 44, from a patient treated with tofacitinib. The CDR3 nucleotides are TGCGCCAGCAGCCAAGATGGGGACAGGGGAAATGGCTACACCTTC. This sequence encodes CASSQDGDRGNGYTF.